A single T cell receptor (beta chain) is shown here with its context. The data were obtained in a study of blood T cell repertoires in COVID-19. Study-wide context: From T cells, B-cell-depleted T cells, or PBMCs came the material, which was cDNA or gDNA.

Profiled with immunoSEQ multiplex PCR; TCRdb holds only in-frame clones, not every one. The data contain roughly 90,000 clones, approximately 92% of them singletons. The length of the CDR3 is 13 residues. From germline, CDR1 is MNHEY and CDR2 SVGEGT. The V end lost 4 bases, the J end lost 9 bases, and 13 bases lay between the germline ends. The specimen was peripheral blood. J is TRBJ1-5 and V is TRBV6-2 or TRBV6-3; D gene ambiguous. The TCR comes from a woman of 80 years or more with active COVID-19. This CDR3 is CASSSNSRGPQHF. DNA for the CDR3: TGTGCCAGCAGTTCGAACAGCCGGGGGCCCCAGCATTTT.